These 6 T cell receptor beta chains came from one sample sequenced in a study of cytomegalovirus exposure and HLA in healthy donors. The PCR ran on 60 Vbeta and 13 Jbeta primers. Clones were read by immunoSEQ multiplex PCR, and TCRdb kept only the in-frame ones, dropping some. The table shows some 50,000 clones, with about 70% occurring only once. Sequenced: PBMCs. The receptors come from a woman aged 45-65 years in good health and CMV-seropositive.

This clone was seen only a few times. The J gene is TRBJ1-1, the V gene TRBV27, with a possible D match to TRBD1 (6 bases). Looked up from germline, CDR1 is MNHEY and CDR2 is SMNVEV (reference sequence). CDR3 length: 13 residues. The V and J ends lost 5 bases and 10 bases respectively, with 17 bases between them. CDR3 loop: CASSPRRVGGAFF. The CDR3 DNA is TGTGCCAGCAGTCCCCGGAGAGTAGGGGGAGCTTTCTTT.

The chain employs TRBV14 and TRBJ1-2; D perhaps matches TRBD1 (5 bases). This CDR3 spans 16 amino acids. CDR1 and CDR2 from the germline V gene are SGHDN and FVKESK. V gave up 0 bases and J gave up 4 bases, with 15 bases separating them. This CDR3 reads CASSQENLGAGYGYTF. The CDR3, as DNA: TGTGCCAGCAGCCAAGAAAATCTAGGGGCCGGCTATGGCTACACCTTC.

To note about this clone: An end of the junction does not agree with germline; a read error may underlie this. The chain recombines TRBV7-9 with TRBJ2-3, with TRBD2 as a possible D gene (6 bases). Germline V gene data show CDR1 as SEHNR and CDR2 as FQNEAQ (reference sequence). The CDR3 totals 15 residues. CDR3 in amino acids: CASTSPGLSTNTQYF. The CDR3 DNA follows: TGTGCCAGCACCTCGCCGGGACTCTCCACAAATACGCAGTATTTT.

The rearrangement joins TRBV5-4 to TRBJ2-1; 8 bases line up with TRBD2. The germline V gene encodes CDR1 SGHNT and CDR2 YYREEE (reference sequence). CDR3 length equals 14 residues. V lost 4 bases to trimming and J lost 5 bases; unmatched junction nucleotides: 5. Written as DNA, the CDR3 is TGTGCCAGCAGCCGGCCGACTAGCGACAATGAGCAGTTCTTC. The encoded protein is CASSRPTSDNEQFF.

The rearrangement joins TRBV28 to TRBJ2-1, with 7 positions matching TRBD2. Unmatched junction bases numbered 18, after V lost 5 bases and J lost 8 bases. The CDR3 length is 17 residues. Per germline, CDR1 MDHEN and CDR2 SYDVKM. CDR3 amino acids: CASSGAIGGPGGYEQFF. The CDR3, as DNA: TGTGCCAGCAGTGGTGCGATCGGAGGGCCGGGGGGATATGAGCAGTTCTTC.

V and J are TRBV9 and TRBJ2-1; D possibly corresponds to TRBD1 (5 bases). CDR1 and CDR2 from the germline V gene are SGDLS and YYNGEE. The V and J ends lost 1 base and 0 bases respectively, with 11 bases between them. The CDR3 contains 16 residues. CDR3 protein: CASSVLDDSSYNEQFF. DNA of the CDR3: TGTGCCAGCAGCGTACTCGACGACAGCTCCTACAATGAGCAGTTCTTC.